This entry lists 32 T cell receptor beta chains sequenced from one sample in a study of tumor-infiltrating lymphocytes in primary liver carcinoma. The authors made TCR beta cDNA from 400 to 550 ng total RNA with a constant-region primer. Three rounds of nested multiplex PCR with slightly modified ARM-PCR produced TCR beta libraries. Each of the first two PCR rounds ran nine to ten cycles with TRBV1-TRBV30 forward and C-beta reverse primers. TCRdb passed the multiplex PCR reads through MiXCR, listing each CDR3 protein once. Of about 310,000 distinct CDR3 sequences in the sample, 65% are singletons; the top ten hold approximately 9%. Germline DNA was also extracted, while the blood RNA originated from unsorted whole blood. The sequencing input was peripheral blood. The origin of the receptors is a man between 35 and 55 years old with primary liver carcinoma and hepatitis B virus infection.

In this sample, this clonotype turned up once. A read error may produce the germline difference seen at one junction end. In DNA form, the CDR3 reads TGCGCCAGCAATGAGTCGGAGGCGGGAGGCCGGGGGAAGTACTTC. This translates into CASNESEAGGRGKYF. The V call is TRBV10-2, the J call TRBJ2-7; 8 bases align to TRBD2. The CDR3 loop spans 15 amino acids. Germline V gene data show CDR1 as WSHSY and CDR2 as SAAADI.

This clonotype has just a few counts. The J gene is TRBJ2-1, the V gene TRBV11-3; TRBD2 matches at 12 bases. The germline V gene has CDR1 SGHNT and CDR2 YENEEA. The CDR3 spans 15 residues. CDR3 sequence reads: CGNSATSGSADEQFF. The CDR3 nucleotides are TGTGGCAACAGCGCGACTAGCGGGAGTGCCGATGAGCAGTTCTTC.

The chain employs TRBV14 and TRBJ2-7; TRBD2 matches at 12 bases. V shed 7 bases, J shed 8 bases, and the junction held 9 bases outside the gene matches. Germline V gene data show CDR1 as SGHDN and CDR2 as FVKESK. The CDR3 extends over 14 amino acids. CDR3 nucleotide sequence: TGTGCCAGCAAACGACTAGCGGGGGATTGGAAGCAGTACTTC. Translated: CASKRLAGDWKQYF.

This clonotype was found a few times. This rearrangement joins TRBV5-1 to TRBJ1-5, with unresolved D. The V and J ends lost 4 bases and 1 base respectively, with 9 bases between them. The CDR3 is 14 amino acids. Germline CDR1 reads SGHRS; CDR2 reads YFSETQ. The CDR3 DNA reads TGCGCCAGCAGCCATGCGGACAGCAATCAGCCCCAGCATTTT. Encoded protein: CASSHADSNQPQHF. Based on the CDR3 plus reference TRBV5-1 and TRBJ1-5, the full variable domain is KAGVTQTPRYLIKTRGQQVTLSCSPISGHRSVSWYQQTPGQGLQFLFEYFSETQRNKGNFPGRFSGRQFSNSRSEMNVSTLELGDSALYLCASSHADSNQPQHFGDGTRLSIL.

This chain joins TRBV5-1 and TRBJ2-2; D not resolved. The CDR3 length is 15 residues. Germline assignment: CDR1 SGHRS and CDR2 YFSETQ. V lost 0 bases and J 3 bases, leaving 9 bases between the germline ends. The CDR3 nucleotides read TGCGCCAGCAGCTTGGACAGTTTTGACACCGGGGAGCTGTTTTTT. Its protein product is CASSLDSFDTGELFF. Filled out from reference TRBV5-1 and TRBJ2-2, the complete variable domain reads KAGVTQTPRYLIKTRGQQVTLSCSPISGHRSVSWYQQTPGQGLQFLFEYFSETQRNKGNFPGRFSGRQFSNSRSEMNVSTLELGDSALYLCASSLDSFDTGELFFGEGSRLTVL.

The CDR3 spells CASSAAGSGANVLTF. CDR3 DNA sequence: TGTGCCAGCAGCGCCGCGGGCTCTGGGGCCAACGTCCTGACTTTC. The chain employs TRBV7-9 and TRBJ2-6; tentatively, D is TRBD2 (5 bases). The CDR3 has 15 amino acids. V was pared by 5 bases and J by 0 bases, with 8 bases between. Germline loops: CDR1 SEHNR, CDR2 FQNEAQ (reference sequence).

This clonotype was seen repeatedly, ten times or more. The V call is TRBV4-3, the J call TRBJ2-1, with D possibly being TRBD2 (6 bases). Germline V gene data show CDR1 as LGHNA and CDR2 as YSLEER. V shed 2 bases and J shed 9 bases, with 17 bases lying between them. CDR3 size: 15 residues. DNA of the CDR3: TGCGCCAGCAGCCAACCCGGGACTGCCGGCGGTGAGCAGTTCTTC. It encodes CASSQPGTAGGEQFF.

This clonotype was seen a single time. The rearrangement links TRBV10-3 to TRBJ2-7, with D possibly being TRBD2 (5 bases). This CDR3 comprises 12 residues. CDR1 is ENHRY and CDR2 is SYGVKD in the germline V gene. The ends were cut back, 10 bases at V and 5 bases at J, with 15 bases in the middle. The CDR3 coding sequence is TGTGCCACGTCGGGTGGGAGCCACGAGCAGTACTTC. Its protein is CATSGGSHEQYF.

Concerning this clonotype itself: The junction does not match germline at one end; this may be a read error. The gene calls are TRBV4-1 and TRBJ2-1; D might be TRBD2 (5 bases). The CDR3 contains 12 residues. The V gene's germline CDR1 is MGHRA and CDR2 YSYEKL. The CDR3 reads CSSSQGGNEQLF. CDR3 nucleotide sequence: TGCTCCAGCAGCCAAGGAGGCAATGAGCAGCTCTTC.

On this clonotype: A read error may explain this, as a much larger clone is one base away. The chain combines TRBV12-3 or TRBV12-4 with TRBJ2-1, with D possibly being TRBD2 (6 bases). The ends were cut back, 8 bases at V and 7 bases at J, with 33 bases in the middle. The CDR3 loop spans 19 amino acids. In DNA, the CDR3 is TGTGCCAGCTCCAAAGCGAGGTTAGCGGTTAATCGTCCGACGAATGAGCAGTTCTTC. It is translated as CASSKARLAVNRPTNEQFF.

Of note for this clonotype: An end of the junction does not agree with germline; a read error may underlie this. This chain connects TRBV11-2 to TRBJ2-4, with a tentative D call TRBD2 (5 bases). The germline gives CDR1 SGHAT, CDR2 FQNNGV. The CDR3 extends over 16 amino acids. The CDR3 loop is CASSLVAVLAENVQYF. In DNA, the CDR3 is TGTGCCAGCAGCTTAGTGGCAGTGCTAGCCGAAAACGTTCAGTACTTC.

This clonotype was detected once. Sequence at one end of the junction differs from germline and may be a read error. The chain has TRBV6-1 and TRBJ1-6; possible D gene TRBD1, 6 bases. This CDR3 is 16 amino acids long. Germline CDR1 MNHNS, CDR2 SASEGT. Written as DNA, the CDR3 is TGTGCCAGCAGTGAAGCGCCAGGGGCATCTAATTCACCCCCCCACTTT. Its protein is CASSEAPGASNSPPHF.

This clonotype was counted ten times or more. DNA for the CDR3: TGTGCCAGCAGTGTTTTCGGAGTCGAAGCTTTCTTT. This encodes CASSVFGVEAFF. The chain employs TRBV6-1 and TRBJ1-1; D is unclear. The CDR3 length is 12 residues. The V end was cut by 4 bases, the J end by 8 bases, with 11 bases between. CDR1 is MNHNS, CDR2 SASEGT, per germline.

This chain connects TRBV29-1 to TRBJ1-2; D is ambiguous. There are 16 residues in the CDR3. V was pared by 4 bases and J by 4 bases, with 22 bases between. Germline CDR1 reads SQVTM; CDR2 reads ANQGSEA. The CDR3 loop is CSVVIGEAQVSYGYTF. The CDR3 region has the DNA TGCAGCGTTGTTATTGGGGAGGCCCAAGTATCCTATGGCTACACCTTC.

This clonotype showed up just once. A much larger clone differs from this one at a single base, so this may be a read error. The chain joins TRBV12-3 or TRBV12-4 to TRBJ2-5, with 7 bases that match TRBD1. The CDR3 has 12 residues. CDR3 residues: CASSHRGETRYF. DNA of the CDR3: TGTGCCAGCAGTCACAGGGGAGAGACCCGGTACTTC.

The chain joins TRBV10-3 to TRBJ2-3; 8 bases are a match to TRBD1. The V gene end was trimmed by 6 bases and the J gene end by 2 bases; junction bases not matched to a gene: 10. CDR3 length equals 16 residues. Germline CDR1 and CDR2: ENHRY and SYGVKD. Here the CDR3 reads CAIRLDRGRYTDTQYF. CDR3 nucleotides: TGTGCCATCAGACTAGACAGGGGCCGATACACAGATACGCAGTATTTT.

V and J are TRBV5-1 and TRBJ2-5; possibly TRBD1 for D (6 bases). Trimming shortened V by 4 bases and J by 4 bases, and 11 bases separated the two germline ends. The CDR3 runs to 13 residues. Germline V gives CDR1 SGHRS, CDR2 YFSETQ. This CDR3 reads CASSGDNSETQYF. CDR3 DNA: TGCGCCAGCAGCGGGGACAATTCAGAGACCCAGTACTTC.

This chain joins TRBV28 and TRBJ2-7; D uncertain. The CDR3 length is 16 residues. Germline-derived CDR1 and CDR2 are MDHEN and SYDVKM. The V gene lost 3 bases and the J gene lost 0 bases, with 15 bases spanning the gap. The CDR3 sequence is CASSFRARLYSYEQYF. DNA of the CDR3: TGTGCCAGCAGTTTTCGGGCCAGACTTTACTCCTACGAGCAGTACTTC.

The gene calls are TRBV12-3 or TRBV12-4 and TRBJ2-7; 13 bases map to TRBD2. CDR3 length: 19 residues. V shed 4 bases, J shed 3 bases, and the junction held 15 bases outside the gene matches. The CDR3 region has the DNA TGTGCCAGCAGTTCCCACGGACTAGCGGGAGCCCCAAGCTTCTACGAGCAGTACTTC. This encodes CASSSHGLAGAPSFYEQYF.

A remark on this clonotype: This may arise from a read error, as a much more abundant clone is one base away. V is TRBV6-1 and J is TRBJ1-1; D is ambiguous. This CDR3 has 15 amino acids. Germline V gene lookup returns CDR1 MNHNS and CDR2 SASEGT. The CDR3 is CASSPLVGIDTEACF. DNA for the CDR3: TGTGCCAGCAGTCCCCTCGTTGGGATCGACACTGAAGCTTGCTTT.

Remarks on this clonotype: This may be a read error, as it is one base from a much larger clone. The chain joins TRBV29-1 to TRBJ1-1, with D perhaps TRBD1 (5 bases). CDR1 and CDR2 from the germline V gene are SQVTM and ANQGSEA. V was cut by 0 bases and J by 5 bases, with 13 bases left in between. CDR3 size: 14 residues. CDR3 loop: CSVEEIHWGTEAFF. DNA for the CDR3: TGCAGCGTTGAAGAAATACATTGGGGGACTGAAGCTTTCTTT.

This chain joins TRBV5-5 and TRBJ1-6, with D uncertain. V was cut by 4 bases and J by 9 bases, with 20 bases left in between. This CDR3 is built from 16 residues. Germline values: CDR1 SGHKS, CDR2 YYEKEE (reference sequence). The CDR3 DNA sequence: TGTGCCAGCAGCCTCGAGGGCTGGGGAGGGAGTTCACCCCTCCACTTT. Protein: CASSLEGWGGSSPLHF.

This clonotype was found many times. The genes are TRBV14 and TRBJ1-1; no firm D call. The V end lost 2 bases, the J end lost 3 bases, and 10 bases lay between the germline ends. The germline V gene has CDR1 SGHDN and CDR2 FVKESK. This CDR3 region has 14 residues. The CDR3 DNA follows: TGTGCCAGCAGCCAAATCTCTACGGACACTGAAGCTTTCTTT. It specifies CASSQISTDTEAFF.

About this clonotype: One base away lies a much larger clone, so this may be a sequencing read error. CDR3 in DNA: TGTGCCAGCAGCTCCCACCCTGGGGCCAAGGTCCTGACTTTC. This translates into CASSSHPGAKVLTF. This chain uses TRBV5-5 with TRBJ2-6; D is perhaps TRBD1 (5 bases). Looked up from germline, CDR1 is SGHKS and CDR2 is YYEKEE (reference sequence). This CDR3 is built from 14 residues.

A remark on this clonotype: A much larger clone lies one base from this, so it may be a read error. Without the conserved terminal phenylalanine or tryptophan, this CDR3 likely stems from a read error. V and J are TRBV5-6 and TRBJ1-2; D not certain. The CDR3 loop spans 14 amino acids. Trimming pared 3 bases from V and 1 base from J, leaving 10 bases between. In germline, CDR1 is SGHDT, CDR2 YYEEEE. CDR3 amino acids: CASSSLGSNYGYTL. The DNA of the CDR3 is TGTGCCAGCAGCTCCCTCGGCAGTAACTATGGCTACACCCTC.

This clonotype was picked up one time. One junction end does not reproduce the germline sequence, and a read error may be involved. V usage is TRBV11-2 and J usage is TRBJ2-2, with D perhaps given as TRBD1 or TRBD2 (5 bases each). CDR3 length: 15 amino acids. The V gene's germline CDR1 is SGHAT and CDR2 FQNNGV. CDR3 in DNA: TGTGCCAGCAGCTTACCCCGGGGACGGATCGGGGAGCTATTTTTT. This translates into CASSLPRGRIGELFF.

A single count supports this clonotype. Its ends do not fully match the called genes, so a read error is possible. The gene calls are TRBV12-3 or TRBV12-4 and TRBJ1-1, with D uncertain. The CDR3 is 12 residues long. The CDR3 DNA reads TGTGCCAGTAGTTTAGGGCTAGTTGAAGCTTTCTTT. Encoded protein: CASSLGLVEAFF.

On this clonotype: The junction and the germline gene differ at one end; a read error may be behind it. The chain is built from TRBV12-3 or TRBV12-4 and TRBJ2-2; D gene uncertain. There are 13 residues in the CDR3. The CDR3 nucleotides are TGTGCCAGCTGTTTAGTGGACACCGGGGAGCTGTTTTTT. Translation: CASCLVDTGELFF.

As to this clonotype: Since a much larger clone is just one base distant, this may be a read error. The chain recombines TRBV11-2 with TRBJ1-1; 11 positions agree with TRBD1. Per the germline V gene, CDR1 is SGHAT and CDR2 is FQNNGV. This CDR3 is 15 amino acids long. CDR3 coding DNA: TGTGCCAGCAGCTCGAGGGACAGGGGGATCCCTGAAACTTTCTTT. Translated, it gives CASSSRDRGIPETFF.

Ten or more counts support this clonotype. The chain has TRBV4-2 and TRBJ1-5; no clear D. V was clipped by 2 bases and J by 0 bases, with 14 bases between them. The CDR3 covers 17 residues. Germline lookup yields CDR1 LGHNA and CDR2 YNFKEQ. In DNA form, the CDR3 reads TGTGCCAGCAGCCAAACCCAACAACTTGATAGCAATCAGCCCCAGCATTTT. This encodes CASSQTQQLDSNQPQHF.

In this sample, this clonotype turned up once. The conserved phenylalanine or tryptophan normally closing the CDR3 is absent here, so this likely arose from a read error. This sequence joins TRBV4-2 and TRBJ2-1; TRBD2 matches 9 bases. The CDR3 is 17 amino acids. Trimming at V came to 0 bases and at J to 3 bases, leaving 6 bases not matched to a gene. From germline, CDR1 is LGHNA and CDR2 YNFKEQ. This chain's CDR3 is CASSQDTVTSGYNEQFL. The CDR3 region has the DNA TGTGCCAGCAGCCAAGATACCGTGACTAGCGGCTACAATGAGCAGTTCCTC.

J is TRBJ2-7 and V is TRBV7-9; D gene uncertain. The CDR3 runs to 13 residues. Germline V gives CDR1 SEHNR, CDR2 FQNEAQ (reference sequence). V was cut by 6 bases and J by 3 bases, with 12 bases left in between. The CDR3 coding sequence is TGTGCCAGCAGGGAAGACGCAGTCTACGAGCAGTACTTC. The encoded protein is CASREDAVYEQYF.